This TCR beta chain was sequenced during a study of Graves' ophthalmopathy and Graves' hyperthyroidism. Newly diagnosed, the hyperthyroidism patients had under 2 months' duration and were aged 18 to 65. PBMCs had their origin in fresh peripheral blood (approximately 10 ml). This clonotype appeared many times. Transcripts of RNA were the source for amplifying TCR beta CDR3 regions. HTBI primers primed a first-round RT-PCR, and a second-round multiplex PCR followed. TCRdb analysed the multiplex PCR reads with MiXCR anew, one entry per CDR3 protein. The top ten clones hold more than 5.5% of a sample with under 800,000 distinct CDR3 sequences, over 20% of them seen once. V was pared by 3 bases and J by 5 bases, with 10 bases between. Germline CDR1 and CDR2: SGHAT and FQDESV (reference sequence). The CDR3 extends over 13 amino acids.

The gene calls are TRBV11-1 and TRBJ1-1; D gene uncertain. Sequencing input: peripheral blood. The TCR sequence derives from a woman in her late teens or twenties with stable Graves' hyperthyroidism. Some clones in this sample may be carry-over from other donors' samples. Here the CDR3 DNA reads TGTGCCAGCAGCTTCGCGGGGAGGACTGAAGCTTTCTTT. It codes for CASSFAGRTEAFF.